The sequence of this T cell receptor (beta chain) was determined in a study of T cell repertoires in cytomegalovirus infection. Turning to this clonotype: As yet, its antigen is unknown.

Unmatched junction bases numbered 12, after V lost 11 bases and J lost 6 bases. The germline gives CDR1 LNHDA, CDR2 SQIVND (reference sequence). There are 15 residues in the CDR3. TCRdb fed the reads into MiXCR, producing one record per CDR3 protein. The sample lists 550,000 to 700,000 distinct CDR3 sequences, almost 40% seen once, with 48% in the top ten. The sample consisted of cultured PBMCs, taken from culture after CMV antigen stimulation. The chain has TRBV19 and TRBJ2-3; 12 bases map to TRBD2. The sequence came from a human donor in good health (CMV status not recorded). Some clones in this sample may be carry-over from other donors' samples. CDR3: CAAALAGGLPDTQYF. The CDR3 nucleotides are TGTGCCGCTGCACTAGCGGGGGGCCTGCCCGATACGCAGTATTTT.